One and the same sample provided the 3 T cell receptor beta chains below, sequenced in a study of shared clonotypes between healthy human individuals. Libraries were prepared by immunoSEQ multiplex PCR; TCRdb keeps only in-frame clonotypes and omits some of them. The sample gives some 1.5 million clones, about 98% of which show up once; roughly 0.45% is in the top ten. Sequenced: naive CD4+ T cells sorted from blood. As for subset: CD45RA+ positively selected. The receptor source for this set is a man aged 25 to 40 in good health.

Turning to this clone: The same CDR3 can be traced to other DNA sequences in this sample. The J gene is TRBJ2-5, the V gene TRBV18; no reliable D call. Germline V gene sequence: CDR1 KGHSH, CDR2 LQKENI. The V gene lost 1 base and the J gene lost 2 bases, with 5 bases spanning the gap. CDR3 length: 13 amino acids. The CDR3 region has the DNA TGTGCCAGCTCACCACGAGGACAAGAGACCCAGTACTTC. It translates to CASSPRGQETQYF.

This clone came up once. The chain links TRBV6-6 to TRBJ2-1, with 8 nucleotides matching TRBD2. V lost 5 bases and J lost 5; bases outside the gene matches: 11. Germline V gene data show CDR1 as MNHNY and CDR2 as SVGAGI (reference sequence). The CDR3 spans 16 residues. The CDR3 spells CASSPGPAGENNEQFF. CDR3 coding DNA: TGTGCCAGCAGTCCGGGTCCAGCGGGAGAAAACAATGAGCAGTTCTTC.

The chain carries TRBV27 and TRBJ2-7, with D perhaps matching TRBD1 or TRBD2 (5 bases each). The germline V gene encodes CDR1 MNHEY and CDR2 SMNVEV (reference sequence). Deletions cut 5 bases from V and 4 bases from J, with 12 bases between. The CDR3 is 13 amino acids. This CDR3 is CASSPGTEYEQYF. Written as DNA, the CDR3 is TGTGCCAGCAGTCCGGGGACGGAGTACGAGCAGTACTTC.